The 23 T cell receptor beta chains given below trace back to one sample, sequenced in a study of T cell responses to AZD1222 COVID-19 vaccine. Assay: immunoSEQ multiplex PCR; the TCRdb copy retains only in-frame clones and omits some. The sample yields 100,000 to 120,000 clones, 82% seen once. Sequenced here: peripheral blood, sampled on day 0 of AZD1222 vaccination. Source of these receptors: an adult in good health.

This chain uses TRBV7-2 with TRBJ1-2; 7 bases agree with TRBD1. The trim removed 5 bases at V and 4 bases at J, leaving 16 bases unmatched. CDR3 length equals 17 residues. CDR1 and CDR2 (germline): SGHTA, FQGNSA. In DNA form, the CDR3 reads TGTGCCAGCAGCCTTTACGGTCCAGGGGGGAAGATCTATGGCTACACCTTC. Translated, it gives CASSLYGPGGKIYGYTF.

This sequence joins TRBV29-1 and TRBJ1-1, with 9 nucleotides matching TRBD1. V was clipped by 8 bases and J by 0 bases; unmatched bases: 4. The CDR3 loop spans 13 amino acids. Germline V lookup: CDR1 SQVTM, CDR2 ANQGSEA. CDR3 in amino acids: CSTTGGMNTEAFF. The CDR3 DNA reads TGCAGCACAACAGGGGGCATGAACACTGAAGCTTTCTTT.

CDR3 nucleotides: TGTGCCAGTAGTGCAGACGCGTACTATGGCTACACCTTC. Protein: CASSADAYYGYTF. The chain links TRBV19 to TRBJ1-2; D uncertain. V lost 5 bases, J lost 3 bases, and 10 bases lay in between. CDR1 is LNHDA and CDR2 is SQIVND in the germline V gene (reference sequence). This CDR3 contains 13 residues. Complete variable domain (other parts from reference TRBV19 and TRBJ1-2): DGGITQSPKYLFRKEGQNVTLSCEQNLNHDAMYWYRQDPGQGLRLIYYSQIVNDFQKGDIAEGYSVSREKKESFPLTVTSAQKNPTAFYLCASSADAYYGYTFGSGTRLTVV.

In its sample, this clone was seen a few times. The gene calls are TRBV4-3 and TRBJ1-2; D remains ambiguous. With 5 bases removed from V and 10 bases from J, the gap between germline ends came to 11 bases. CDR1 and CDR2 (germline): LGHNA, YSLEER. CDR3 size: 11 residues. The CDR3 DNA sequence: TGCGCCAGCAGCGGCGCGACCACCTACACCTTC. Translating it yields CASSGATTYTF.

The rearrangement joins TRBV4-1 to TRBJ1-2; 11 positions agree with TRBD1. Germline CDR1 MGHRA, CDR2 YSYEKL. V lost 6 bases to trimming and J lost 5 bases; unmatched junction nucleotides: 8. The CDR3 contains 15 residues. CDR3 in DNA: TGCGCCAGCAGAGCAGGACAGGGGGCGTGGTATGGCTACACCTTC. Protein product: CASRAGQGAWYGYTF.

This chain links TRBV3-1 (or the pseudogene TRBV3-2) with TRBJ2-1; D is possibly TRBD1 or TRBD2 (5 bases each). This CDR3 is 15 amino acids long. The germline V and J ends were trimmed by 1 base and 3 bases, with 10 bases remaining between them. Germline V gives CDR1 LGHDT, CDR2 YNNKEL (reference sequence). CDR3 in DNA: TGTGCCAGCAGCCAAGGAGGGGTGGGCTACAATGAGCAGTTCTTC. It translates to CASSQGGVGYNEQFF.

V gene TRBV19 combines with J gene TRBJ1-2, with D possibly TRBD1 on 5 matching bases. The germline V gene has CDR1 LNHDA and CDR2 SQIVND (reference sequence). Trimming cost V 5 bases and J 8 bases, with 21 bases left between them. The CDR3 covers 15 residues. DNA for the CDR3: TGTGCCAGTAGTCCTCAGGGCAGGGTGACTGGGGGCTACACCTTC. It specifies CASSPQGRVTGGYTF.

The chain uses TRBV3-1 (or the pseudogene TRBV3-2) and TRBJ2-5; a weak D match, TRBD1 (5 bases). The CDR3 spans 15 residues. Trimming cost V 5 bases and J 4 bases, with 17 bases left between them. In germline, CDR1 is LGHDT, CDR2 YNNKEL (reference sequence). CDR3 nucleotides: TGTGCCAGCAGCAAACGCGACAGTGACTTAGAGACCCAGTACTTC. This translates into CASSKRDSDLETQYF.

This clone occurred once. V usage is TRBV5-1 and J usage is TRBJ1-3; possibly TRBD1 for D (6 bases). The germline gives CDR1 SGHRS, CDR2 YFSETQ. CDR3 length: 14 residues. Trimming took 4 bases from V and 2 from J, leaving 10 bases between them. The chain's CDR3 is CASSPEGAGNTIYF. The CDR3 coding sequence is TGCGCCAGCAGCCCCGAGGGGGCTGGAAACACCATATATTTT.

The V gene is TRBV4-2, the J gene TRBJ2-2, with 7 positions matching TRBD2. The CDR3 totals 15 residues. Losses at the gene ends were 1 base for V and 7 bases for J; bases not matched to a gene: 6. Germline loops: CDR1 LGHNA, CDR2 YNFKEQ. DNA of the CDR3: TGTGCCAGCAGCCAAGCGGGGGGAAAGGACGGGGAGCTGTTTTTT. Translating it yields CASSQAGGKDGELFF.

In its sample, this clone was seen once. The J gene is TRBJ2-5, the V gene TRBV11-2, with 10 bases identical to TRBD2. Trimming at V came to 2 bases and at J to 5 bases, leaving 11 bases not matched to a gene. The V gene's germline CDR1 is SGHAT and CDR2 FQNNGV. This CDR3 has 17 amino acids. This CDR3 is CASSLFGTSGVKETQYF. CDR3 nucleotide sequence: TGTGCCAGCAGCTTATTCGGTACTAGCGGGGTGAAGGAGACCCAGTACTTC.

This clone was seen a few times. This chain uses TRBV4-3 with TRBJ1-1; no clear D. V lost 1 base and J lost 1, with 4 bases in between. The germline V gene encodes CDR1 LGHNA and CDR2 YSLEER. The CDR3 is made up of 13 amino acids. In DNA form, the CDR3 reads TGCGCCAGCAGCCAAGCAGCGAACACTGAAGCTTTCTTT. Translating gives CASSQAANTEAFF.

The rearrangement uses TRBV7-2 and TRBJ1-2; D is perhaps TRBD1 (5 bases). Per germline, CDR1 SGHTA and CDR2 FQGNSA. The CDR3 extends over 17 amino acids. V lost 1 base and J 6 bases, leaving 21 bases between the germline ends. The DNA for the CDR3 is TGTGCCAGCAGCTTAGAGAACAAGCCCCGGGAAGGGGATGGCTACACCTTC. Its translation: CASSLENKPREGDGYTF.

This chain joins TRBV5-1 and TRBJ1-5; D remains ambiguous. The V end lost 2 bases, the J end lost 5 bases, and 11 bases lay between the germline ends. CDR1 and CDR2 from the germline V gene are SGHRS and YFSETQ. This CDR3 contains 14 residues. The CDR3 reads CASSFDPSHQPQHF. The CDR3 DNA is TGCGCCAGCAGCTTCGATCCCAGCCATCAGCCCCAGCATTTT.

The chain recombines TRBV2 with TRBJ2-3, with 8 bases aligning to TRBD2. This CDR3 has 15 residues. With V trimmed by 3 bases and J by 1 base, 3 bases remained unmatched. The germline V gene encodes CDR1 SNHLY and CDR2 FYNNEI. DNA of the CDR3: TGTGCCAGCAGTGAGTTGCGGGGGGGCACAGATACGCAGTATTTT. It is translated as CASSELRGGTDTQYF.

The V and J genes are TRBV9 and TRBJ2-2; TRBD1 is a possible D gene (6 bases). V lost 7 bases to trimming and J lost 4 bases, with 20 bases between them. Germline V lookup: CDR1 SGDLS, CDR2 YYNGEE. This CDR3 spans 16 amino acids. This chain's CDR3 is CASGYHNPGVTGELFF. Here the CDR3 DNA reads TGTGCCAGCGGCTACCACAATCCAGGGGTCACCGGGGAGCTGTTTTTT.

The chain employs TRBV4-1 and TRBJ1-2; the D is unclear. Germline V lookup: CDR1 MGHRA, CDR2 YSYEKL. Trimming took 4 bases from V and 0 from J, leaving 18 bases between them. CDR3 size: 17 residues. CDR3 nucleotide sequence: TGCGCCAGCAGCCGACCCGTCCCTGCCGGGACTAACTATGGCTACACCTTC. As protein: CASSRPVPAGTNYGYTF.

The genes are TRBV7-9 and TRBJ2-7, with D unclear. The germline V gene encodes CDR1 SEHNR and CDR2 FQNEAQ (reference sequence). The V end lost 1 base, the J end lost 0 bases, and 7 bases lay between the germline ends. CDR3 length: 14 amino acids. CDR3 residues: CASSLVPDSYEQYF. CDR3 in DNA: TGTGCCAGCAGCTTAGTTCCCGACTCCTACGAGCAGTACTTC.

The chain couples TRBV4-3 to TRBJ2-3, with D possibly called TRBD1 or TRBD2 (5 bases each). Trimming removed 3 bases at V and 6 bases at J, with 19 bases between. This CDR3 region has 16 residues. CDR1 LGHNA and CDR2 YSLEER come from the germline V gene. CDR3 in DNA: TGCGCCAGCAGCCAGGGGACGGCTTTGGTTTTGGATACGCAGTATTTT. This encodes CASSQGTALVLDTQYF.

This sequence joins TRBV6-5 and TRBJ1-4, with a tentative D call TRBD1 (5 bases). The CDR3 sequence is 13 residues long. Trimming removed 6 bases at V and 7 bases at J, with 12 bases between. Germline-derived CDR1 and CDR2 are MNHEY and SVGAGI. The CDR3: CASSSTGREKLFF. CDR3 nucleotides: TGTGCCAGCAGCTCTACGGGGCGTGAAAAACTGTTTTTT.

The V gene is TRBV14, the J gene TRBJ1-6, with 7 bases matching TRBD1. CDR1 is SGHDN, CDR2 FVKESK, per germline. V was pared by 5 bases and J by 2 bases, with 3 bases of the junction left unmatched. The CDR3 runs 15 residues. The CDR3 DNA reads TGTGCCAGCAGCAGGGACAGCCCCTATAATTCACCCCTCCACTTT. Translation: CASSRDSPYNSPLHF.

J is TRBJ1-5 and V is TRBV15; D gene uncertain. Germline values: CDR1 LNHNV, CDR2 YYDKDF (reference sequence). Trimming pared 1 base from V and 0 bases from J, leaving 7 bases between. The CDR3 consists of 15 residues. The CDR3 region is CATSRVSYSNQPQHF. For the CDR3, the DNA is TGTGCCACCAGCAGAGTCAGCTATAGCAATCAGCCCCAGCATTTT.

The V and J genes are TRBV18 and TRBJ2-7; D is unresolved. V shed 4 bases and J shed 3 bases, with 13 bases lying between them. Looked up from germline, CDR1 is KGHSH and CDR2 is LQKENI. This CDR3 spans 14 amino acids. This CDR3 reads CASSLTNRDYEQYF. The CDR3 DNA is TGTGCCAGCTCACTGACGAACAGAGACTACGAGCAGTACTTC.